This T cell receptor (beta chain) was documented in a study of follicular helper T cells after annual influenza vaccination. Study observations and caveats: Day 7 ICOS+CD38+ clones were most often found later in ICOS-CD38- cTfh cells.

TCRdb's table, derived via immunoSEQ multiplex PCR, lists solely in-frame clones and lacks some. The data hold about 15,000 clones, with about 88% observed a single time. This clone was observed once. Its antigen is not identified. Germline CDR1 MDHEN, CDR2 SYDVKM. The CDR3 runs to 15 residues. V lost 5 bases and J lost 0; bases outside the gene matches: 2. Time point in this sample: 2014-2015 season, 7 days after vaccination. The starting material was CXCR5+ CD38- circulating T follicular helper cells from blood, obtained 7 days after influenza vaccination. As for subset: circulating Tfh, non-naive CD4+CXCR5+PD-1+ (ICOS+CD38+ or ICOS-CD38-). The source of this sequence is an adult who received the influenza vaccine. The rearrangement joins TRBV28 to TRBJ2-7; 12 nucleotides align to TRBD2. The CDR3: CASSEGLAGSYEQYF. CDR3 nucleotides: TGTGCCAGCAGTGAGGGACTAGCGGGCTCCTACGAGCAGTACTTC. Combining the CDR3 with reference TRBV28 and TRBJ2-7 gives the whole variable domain DVKVTQSSRYLVKRTGEKVFLECVQDMDHENMFWYRQDPGLGLRLIYFSYDVKMKEKGDIPEGYSVSREKKERFSLILESASTNQTSMYLCASSEGLAGSYEQYFGPGTRLTVT.